The sequence of this T cell receptor beta chain was determined in a study of T cells after yellow fever vaccination. Study-wide points: Primary-vaccination clones mostly resurfaced post-booster (more than 95% CD4, 85% to 90% CD8).

As concerns this clonotype: Its antigen remains unidentified. One end of the junction varies from germline; a read error may be responsible.

TCRdb ran MiXCR on the 5' RACE reads and lists one entry per CDR3 protein. The sample carries a few hundred thousand distinct CDR3 sequences, around 16% recorded once. The CDR3 extends over 16 amino acids. This specimen consisted of PBMCs, obtained 4 to 5 days after the first yellow fever vaccination. The sequence was obtained from a young man who received the YFV17D yellow fever vaccine. The chain couples TRBV12-3 or TRBV12-4 to TRBJ2-1; the D gene is possibly TRBD1 (5 bases). The CDR3 region has the DNA TGTGCCAGAAGTTTTATCTTCCACAAAGGGGACAATGAGCAGTTCTTC. Protein sequence: CARSFIFHKGDNEQFF.